Listed below are T cell receptor beta chains from one sample, sequenced in a study of tumor and adjacent non-tumor tissue in lung cancer. TCRdb independently ran MiXCR on the multiplex PCR reads; one entry per CDR3 protein. The sample contains 65,000 to 90,000 distinct CDR3 sequences, roughly 80% of which appear only once. The material sequenced was lung tumor tissue. All receptors derive from a woman in her 50s with non-small cell lung cancer. CDR3s include the opening cysteine and the closing phenylalanine or tryptophan. Fields, in order: clone size, J gene, V gene, D gene, CDR3 DNA, CDR3 protein. A D gene is named only where the DNA matches it firmly. Size is omitted from some rows. Given values are once, few, many or a class for expanded clones.

abundance: once
j_gene: TRBJ2-7
v_gene: TRBV12-3/TRBV12-4
d_gene: NA
CDR3nt: TGTGTCAGCAGTTTCGCCCGGGGGCTAAGCTCCTACGAGCAGTACTTC
CDR3aa: CVSSFARGLSSYEQYF

abundance: NA
j_gene: TRBJ1-5
v_gene: TRBV6-5
d_gene: NA
CDR3nt: TGTGCCAGTAAGAGGACACCTCATAGCAATCAGCCCCAGCATTTT
CDR3aa: CASKRTPHSNQPQHF

abundance: NA
j_gene: TRBJ2-2
v_gene: TRBV29-1
d_gene: NA
CDR3nt: TGCAGTGTTTTAGGCCAAGGGCAAACCGGGGAGCTGTTTTTT
CDR3aa: CSVLGQGQTGELFF

abundance: NA
j_gene: TRBJ2-7
v_gene: TRBV29-1
d_gene: NA
CDR3nt: TGCAGCGTACAGGGAAGAGGAGATTCGTACGAGCAGAATTTC
CDR3aa: CSVQGRGDSYEQNF

abundance: NA
j_gene: TRBJ2-7
v_gene: TRBV20-1
d_gene: NA
CDR3nt: TGCAGTGCTAGTGCAGCGGAGTACTACGAACAGTACTTC
CDR3aa: CSASAAEYYEQYF

abundance: NA
j_gene: TRBJ1-1
v_gene: TRBV6-1
d_gene: NA
CDR3nt: TGTGCCAGCAGACCGGGACATGGAACATCTGATGCTTTCTTT
CDR3aa: CASRPGHGTSDAFF

abundance: NA
j_gene: TRBJ2-7
v_gene: TRBV20-1
d_gene: NA
CDR3nt: TGCAGTGCTACCGGACAGTCGTACGAGCAGTACTTC
CDR3aa: CSATGQSYEQYF

abundance: NA
j_gene: TRBJ1-1
v_gene: TRBV5-4
d_gene: NA
CDR3nt: TGTGCCAGCAACTTGGTTGGGAACACTGAAGCTATCTTT
CDR3aa: CASNLVGNTEAIF

abundance: NA
j_gene: TRBJ1-1
v_gene: TRBV4-1
d_gene: NA
CDR3nt: TGCGCCAGCAGCCAAGATCATAACAGGGCTAACACTGAAGCTTTCTTT
CDR3aa: CASSQDHNRANTEAFF

abundance: NA
j_gene: TRBJ2-1
v_gene: TRBV6-2/TRBV6-3
d_gene: NA
CDR3nt: TGTACCAGCAGTTATGTGGGGCCCAGCTACGAGCAGTTCTTC
CDR3aa: CTSSYVGPSYEQFF